The 26 T cell receptor beta chains reported below all come from one sample, sequenced in a study of blood T cell repertoires in COVID-19. The method was immunoSEQ multiplex PCR; TCRdb's version includes in-frame clones alone and lacks a portion of them. The sample holds about 130,000 clones, approximately 84% seen once. What was sequenced was peripheral blood. These receptors were obtained from a woman aged 60-75 years with acute or convalescent COVID-19.

This chain connects TRBV3-1 (or the pseudogene TRBV3-2) to TRBJ1-1; the match to TRBD1 covers 9 bases. V dropped 6 bases and J dropped 5; count of bases not matched to a gene: 13. CDR1 is LGHDT, CDR2 YNNKEL, per germline (reference sequence). This CDR3 has 16 residues. CDR3 protein: CASRANTGGGKTEAFF. DNA of the CDR3: TGTGCCAGCAGGGCTAACACAGGGGGCGGAAAGACTGAAGCTTTCTTT.

The genes are TRBV7-9 and TRBJ2-7; D ambiguous. The CDR3 length is 15 residues. Germline V gene sequence: CDR1 SEHNR, CDR2 FQNEAQ (reference sequence). The ends were cut back, 5 bases at V and 4 bases at J, with 18 bases in the middle. The CDR3 region has the DNA TGTGCCAGCAGCGGTCCGGTTTACTTACCTTACGAGCAGTACTTC. Translating gives CASSGPVYLPYEQYF.

V gene TRBV10-3 combines with J gene TRBJ1-1; D may be TRBD1 (5 bases). Trimming shortened V by 3 bases and J by 10 bases, and 12 bases separated the two germline ends. This CDR3 has 12 residues. CDR1 and CDR2 (germline): ENHRY, SYGVKD. The CDR3 DNA sequence: TGTGCCATCAGTGATAACAGGTCTGGAGCTTTCTTT. The encoded protein is CAISDNRSGAFF.

The chain joins TRBV5-1 to TRBJ2-5; 11 positions agree with TRBD2. In germline, CDR1 is SGHRS, CDR2 YFSETQ. V lost 0 bases to trimming and J lost 4 bases; unmatched junction nucleotides: 8. The CDR3 contains 17 residues. This CDR3 reads CASSLGYSGGVLETQYF. The CDR3, as DNA: TGCGCCAGCAGCTTGGGTTATAGCGGGGGGGTCCTAGAGACCCAGTACTTC.

This chain joins TRBV9 and TRBJ2-3; D not resolved. Trimming shortened V by 2 bases and J by 10 bases, and 17 bases separated the two germline ends. The CDR3 has 14 residues. Germline-derived CDR1 and CDR2 are SGDLS and YYNGEE. CDR3 protein: CASSVGRPSDPQYF. In DNA, the CDR3 is TGTGCCAGCAGCGTCGGCAGACCGAGCGATCCGCAGTATTTT.

The V call is TRBV5-1, the J call TRBJ1-6; D may be TRBD1 (5 bases). This CDR3 region has 15 residues. The V end was cut by 2 bases, the J end by 10 bases, with 16 bases between. Germline CDR1 is SGHRS and CDR2 is YFSETQ. In DNA form, the CDR3 reads TGCGCCAGCAGCTTTGGGCAGGGATTTTCCTCACCCCTCCACTTT. As protein: CASSFGQGFSSPLHF.

This chain uses TRBV6-5 with TRBJ1-2; weak D call: TRBD1 (5 bases). The CDR3 is 12 amino acids. Germline loops: CDR1 MNHEY, CDR2 SVGAGI. The V and J ends lost 5 bases and 5 bases respectively, with 9 bases between them. The CDR3 is CASSLRQYGYTF. The CDR3 DNA sequence: TGTGCCAGCAGTCTTCGACAGTATGGCTACACCTTC.

The chain couples TRBV10-2 to TRBJ1-1, with a possible D match to TRBD1 (5 bases). Germline values: CDR1 WSHSY, CDR2 SAAADI. The length of the CDR3 is 14 residues. Trimming took 2 bases from V and 6 from J, leaving 13 bases between them. For the CDR3, the DNA is TGCGCCAGCAGTGAGCAAGGGGTAATCGCTGAAGCTTTCTTT. Translating it yields CASSEQGVIAEAFF.

The V and J genes are TRBV19 and TRBJ2-1, with D tentatively TRBD1 (5 bases). The CDR3 consists of 13 residues. V lost 6 bases to trimming and J lost 7 bases, with 13 bases between them. The V gene's germline CDR1 is LNHDA and CDR2 SQIVND (reference sequence). DNA of the CDR3: TGTGCCAGTAGACCCCATCAGGGTAATGAGCAGTTCTTC. Its protein is CASRPHQGNEQFF. Together with reference TRBV19 and TRBJ2-1, the CDR3 gives the full variable domain: DGGITQSPKYLFRKEGQNVTLSCEQNLNHDAMYWYRQDPGQGLRLIYYSQIVNDFQKGDIAEGYSVSREKKESFPLTVTSAQKNPTAFYLCASRPHQGNEQFFGPGTRLTVL.

This clone was seen a few times. The gene calls are TRBV12-3 or TRBV12-4 and TRBJ1-5; the D gene is possibly TRBD1 (5 bases). The V end lost 6 bases, the J end lost 4 bases, and 10 bases lay between the germline ends. This CDR3 spans 13 amino acids. Here the CDR3 reads CASRGLTNQPQHF. The CDR3 DNA follows: TGTGCCAGCAGGGGACTGACGAATCAGCCCCAGCATTTT.

The count of this clone is one. This sequence joins TRBV10-3 and TRBJ1-2; D call uncertain. This CDR3 region has 15 residues. CDR1 is ENHRY, CDR2 SYGVKD, per germline. The V end lost 3 bases, the J end lost 0 bases, and 11 bases lay between the germline ends. CDR3: CAISETSEANYGYTF. As DNA, the CDR3 is TGTGCCATCAGTGAAACGTCAGAAGCTAACTATGGCTACACCTTC.

This clone was seen a few times. CDR3 coding DNA: TGTGCCAGCAGCGAGCAGGCGAACACTGAAGCTTTCTTT. Amino acids: CASSEQANTEAFF. This chain links TRBV6-4 with TRBJ1-1; D is undetermined. This CDR3 has 13 amino acids. Deletions cut 6 bases from V and 1 base from J, with 9 bases between. CDR1 and CDR2 from the germline V gene are MRHNA and SNTAGT.

The chain joins TRBV29-1 to TRBJ1-2, with D hard to call. The CDR3 has 14 amino acids. CDR1 and CDR2 (germline): SQVTM, ANQGSEA. With 2 bases removed from V and 5 bases from J, the gap between germline ends came to 15 bases. The CDR3 DNA is TGCAGCGTTGAATTGACGCAATCGCGGTATGGCTACACCTTC. Its protein product is CSVELTQSRYGYTF.

The chain joins TRBV19 to TRBJ2-7; D ambiguous. V was pared by 8 bases and J by 1 base, with 12 bases between. This CDR3 has 13 residues. Germline V gene lookup returns CDR1 LNHDA and CDR2 SQIVND (reference sequence). CDR3 region: CASSRGASYEQYV. CDR3 DNA sequence: TGTGCCAGTTCCCGTGGAGCTTCCTACGAGCAGTACGTC.

The chain recombines TRBV13 with TRBJ1-6; 9 bases fit TRBD1. This CDR3 region has 14 residues. V lost 4 bases, J lost 9 bases, and 4 bases stayed unmatched. CDR1 PRHDT and CDR2 FYEKMQ come from the germline V gene (reference sequence). The CDR3 here is CASSSGQGGSPLHF. As DNA, the CDR3 is TGTGCCAGCAGCTCGGGACAGGGAGGTTCACCCCTCCACTTT. The full variable domain, with the rest looked up from reference TRBV13 and TRBJ1-6, is AAGVIQSPRHLIKEKRETATLKCYPIPRHDTVYWYQQGPGQDPQFLISFYEKMQSDKGSIPDRFSAQQFSDYHSELNMSSLELGDSALYFCASSSGQGGSPLHFGNGTRLTVT.

The genes are TRBV7-8 and TRBJ2-3; 10 positions match TRBD1. The J segment lost 5 bases and the V segment lost 7 bases, leaving 6 bases of the junction unmatched. CDR3 length: 14 residues. Germline V gives CDR1 SGHVS, CDR2 FQNEAQ. CDR3 protein: CASTDRDRGDTQYF. CDR3 coding DNA: TGTGCCAGCACCGACCGGGACAGGGGAGATACGCAGTATTTT. The full variable domain, completed using reference TRBV7-8 and TRBJ2-3, is GAGVSQSPRYKVAKRGQDVALRCDPISGHVSLFWYQQALGQGPEFLTYFQNEAQLDKSGLPSDRFFAERPEGSVSTLKIQRTQQEDSAVYLCASTDRDRGDTQYFGPGTRLTVL.

The CDR3 reads CASSLGGIDTQYF. CDR3 DNA sequence: TGTGCCAGCAGCTTGGGAGGGATAGATACGCAGTATTTT. The chain has TRBV11-2 and TRBJ2-3, with 7 bases lining up with TRBD2. The CDR3 spans 13 residues. Per germline, CDR1 SGHAT and CDR2 FQNNGV. J was trimmed by 5 bases and V by 3 bases; bases with no gene match: 2.

V is TRBV11-1 and J is TRBJ1-1, with a possible D match to TRBD1 (5 bases). The CDR3 is made up of 13 amino acids. Looked up from germline, CDR1 is SGHAT and CDR2 is FQDESV (reference sequence). Between the trimmed V and J ends, which lost 5 bases and 1 base, there was a span of 8 bases. The CDR3 sequence: CASSPTGNTEAFF. The CDR3 region has the DNA TGTGCCAGCAGCCCCACAGGGAACACTGAAGCTTTCTTT.

This chain connects TRBV30 to TRBJ1-1; D unclear. The CDR3 is 12 residues long. V was pared by 8 bases and J by 5 bases, with 15 bases between. The germline gives CDR1 GTSNPN, CDR2 SVGIG (reference sequence). The CDR3 region is CAHDLGATEAFF. CDR3 bases: TGTGCCCACGACTTGGGTGCTACTGAAGCTTTCTTT.

V is TRBV19 and J is TRBJ1-2; the D is unclear. V shed 3 bases and J shed 4 bases, with 18 bases lying between them. This CDR3 spans 16 amino acids. Germline CDR1 and CDR2: LNHDA and SQIVND (reference sequence). The CDR3 region has the DNA TGTGCCAGTAGTATCGGACTGGGCAGCTACTTCTATGGCTACACCTTC. Protein product: CASSIGLGSYFYGYTF.

The chain employs TRBV5-5 and TRBJ1-4, with TRBD1 as a possible D gene (5 bases). The CDR3 is made up of 14 amino acids. The germline V and J ends were trimmed by 4 bases and 6 bases, with 13 bases remaining between them. The germline V gene encodes CDR1 SGHKS and CDR2 YYEKEE (reference sequence). CDR3 region: CASSRQRAYEKLFF. The DNA for the CDR3 is TGTGCCAGCAGCCGACAGCGAGCTTATGAAAAACTGTTTTTT.

This chain links TRBV20-1 with TRBJ1-2, with 7 bases identical to TRBD1. V trimming: 5 bases; J trimming: 4 bases; junction bases outside the gene matches: 1. CDR1 DFQATT and CDR2 SNEGSKA come from the germline V gene (reference sequence). This CDR3 region has 11 residues. The CDR3 reads CSAWDSYGYTF. As DNA, the CDR3 is TGCAGTGCTTGGGACAGCTATGGCTACACCTTC.

V usage is TRBV10-3 and J usage is TRBJ1-3, with a tentative D call TRBD1 (5 bases). The CDR3 is 13 residues long. Germline V gene sequence: CDR1 ENHRY, CDR2 SYGVKD. Trimming stripped 8 bases from V and 0 bases from J, with 8 bases between. The chain's CDR3 is CAIGRDSGNTIYF. DNA for the CDR3: TGTGCCATCGGCAGGGACTCTGGAAACACCATATATTTT.

The chain combines TRBV7-9 with TRBJ1-1; weak D call: TRBD1 (5 bases). This CDR3 has 16 amino acids. Per the germline V gene, CDR1 is SEHNR and CDR2 is FQNEAQ (reference sequence). The ends were cut back, 1 base at V and 5 bases at J, with 17 bases in the middle. The CDR3 bases are TGTGCCAGCAGCTTAGAGGGGCTCGCGTTGGGAACTGAAGCTTTCTTT. This translates into CASSLEGLALGTEAFF.

This chain connects TRBV5-1 to TRBJ2-1, with D possibly being TRBD2 (5 bases). V was trimmed by 3 bases and J by 4 bases, leaving 8 bases between them. This CDR3 is built from 13 residues. Germline lookup yields CDR1 SGHRS and CDR2 YFSETQ. In DNA, the CDR3 is TGCGCCAGCAGCTCCGAGGGATACAATGAGCAGTTCTTC. This gives the protein CASSSEGYNEQFF.

The chain couples TRBV24-1 to TRBJ2-5, with unresolved D. The CDR3 sequence is 14 residues long. The germline V gene encodes CDR1 KGHDR and CDR2 SFDVKD. Between the trimmed V and J ends, which lost 1 base and 5 bases, there was a span of 10 bases. CDR3 in amino acids: CATSDLGSWETQYF. CDR3 nucleotide sequence: TGTGCCACCAGTGATTTAGGTAGCTGGGAGACCCAGTACTTC.